These 30 T cell receptor beta chains originate from one sample sequenced in a study of T cells after yellow fever vaccination. MiXCR, run by TCRdb on the 5' RACE reads, gives a single entry per CDR3 protein. The repertoire consists of some 420,000 distinct CDR3 sequences, with roughly a sixth occurring once and the leading ten covering 15% to 20%. Sequencing was performed on PBMCs, taken before the yellow fever booster vaccination. These TCRs come from a young man who received the YFV17D yellow fever vaccine.

This rearrangement joins TRBV3-1 to TRBJ2-3; 9 bases agree with TRBD2. Germline CDR1 is LGHDT and CDR2 is YNNKEL (reference sequence). This CDR3 region has 16 residues. The junction had 6 bases not matched to a gene; V was cut back by 4 bases and J by 1 base. In DNA, the CDR3 is TGTGCCAGCAGCCCTAGACTAGCGGTACGCACAGATACGCAGTATTTT. Amino acids: CASSPRLAVRTDTQYF.

The chain carries TRBV9 and TRBJ1-2; weak D call: TRBD1 (6 bases). Deletions cut 3 bases from V and 2 bases from J, with 17 bases between. Germline CDR1 SGDLS, CDR2 YYNGEE. The CDR3 extends over 16 amino acids. CDR3 sequence: CASSGPSGAGNYGYTF. The CDR3 DNA follows: TGTGCCAGCAGCGGTCCGTCAGGGGCGGGAAACTATGGCTACACCTTC.

This clonotype was seen a handful of times. The rearrangement links TRBV12-5 to TRBJ2-2; D unresolved. This CDR3 has 13 residues. The germline gives CDR1 LGHNT, CDR2 FRNRAP. The ends were cut back, 7 bases at V and 1 base at J, with 7 bases in the middle. The CDR3 loop reads CASAPGNTGELFF. In DNA, the CDR3 is TGTGCTAGTGCCCCGGGGAACACCGGGGAGCTGTTTTTT.

Many counts were recorded for this clonotype. This chain joins TRBV2 and TRBJ2-1, with D possibly being TRBD1 (5 bases). This CDR3 spans 14 amino acids. Trimming left V 8 bases short and J 7 bases short, with 18 bases between. The germline CDR1 and CDR2 sequences are SNHLY and FYNNEI. CDR3 DNA: TGTGCCAGCGTAAAGGGGTTGGTGATTAATGAGCAGTTCTTC. The encoded protein is CASVKGLVINEQFF.

This clonotype showed up just a few times. This sequence joins TRBV5-6 and TRBJ2-2; D not certain. The V and J ends lost 0 bases and 3 bases respectively, with 6 bases between them. The CDR3 extends over 14 amino acids. Germline assignment: CDR1 SGHDT and CDR2 YYEEEE. CDR3 coding DNA: TGTGCCAGCAGCTTGGACAGACACACCGGGGAGCTGTTTTTT. It specifies CASSLDRHTGELFF.

The J gene is TRBJ2-3, the V gene TRBV7-9; D is unclear. This CDR3 is 15 amino acids long. Trimming cost V 4 bases and J 0 bases, with 11 bases left between them. Germline CDR1 is SEHNR and CDR2 is FQNEAQ (reference sequence). The chain's CDR3 is CASSSVRPSTDTQYF. For the CDR3, the DNA is TGTGCCAGCAGCTCCGTACGCCCTAGCACAGATACGCAGTATTTT.

This clonotype was found a few times. The rearrangement links TRBV6-2 or TRBV6-3 to TRBJ1-5, with D possibly TRBD1 on 5 matching bases. Germline CDR1 MNHEY, CDR2 SVGEGT. V was trimmed by 5 bases and J by 9 bases, leaving 26 bases between them. CDR3 length equals 17 residues. Here the CDR3 DNA reads TGTGCCAGCAGTGAACCCCGCCAGGGTTTAGACCAGCTGCCCCAGCATTTT. Its translation: CASSEPRQGLDQLPQHF.

This rearrangement joins TRBV20-1 to TRBJ1-2; D gene unclear. CDR1 is DFQATT, CDR2 SNEGSKA, per germline (reference sequence). This CDR3 comprises 12 residues. Trimming stripped 3 bases from V and 8 bases from J, with 13 bases between. Here the CDR3 reads CSASRQAHGYTF. The DNA of the CDR3 is TGCAGTGCTAGTCGGCAGGCGCACGGCTACACCTTC.

The chain joins TRBV20-1 to TRBJ2-1, with 10 bases identical to TRBD1. Germline trimming cut 5 bases from V and 8 bases from J; bases unmatched to any gene: 9. The CDR3 totals 14 residues. CDR1 is DFQATT and CDR2 is SNEGSKA in the germline V gene (reference sequence). CDR3 amino acids: CSASGTGVSDEQFF. CDR3 bases: TGCAGTGCTTCCGGGACAGGGGTGTCCGATGAGCAGTTCTTC.

The CDR3 sequence is CASGLSENTEAFF. The CDR3 region has the DNA TGTGCTAGTGGTTTGTCAGAGAACACTGAAGCTTTCTTT. The chain joins TRBV12-5 to TRBJ1-1; D is undetermined. Germline V gives CDR1 LGHNT, CDR2 FRNRAP. With 2 bases removed from V and 1 base from J, the gap between germline ends came to 5 bases. The length of the CDR3 is 13 residues.

The chain employs TRBV6-2 or TRBV6-3 and TRBJ2-2, with D uncertain. Germline CDR1 MNHEY, CDR2 SVGEGT. This CDR3 comprises 11 residues. V was clipped by 4 bases and J by 8 bases, with 5 bases between them. This CDR3 is CASSSRGELFF. DNA for the CDR3: TGTGCCAGCAGTTCTCGAGGGGAGCTGTTTTTT.

This rearrangement joins TRBV7-8 to TRBJ2-4; D is unclear. The CDR3 runs to 15 residues. Trimming shortened V by 4 bases and J by 0 bases, and 10 bases separated the two germline ends. Germline values: CDR1 SGHVS, CDR2 FQNEAQ. CDR3: CASSSELLAKNIQYF. The CDR3 DNA reads TGTGCCAGCAGCTCCGAACTACTAGCCAAAAACATTCAGTACTTC.

The gene calls are TRBV4-1 and TRBJ2-3, with D maybe TRBD1 (6 bases). The CDR3 has 14 residues. Per germline, CDR1 MGHRA and CDR2 YSYEKL. Deletions cut 0 bases from V and 10 bases from J, with 14 bases between. The CDR3 region has the DNA TGCGCCAGCAGCCAAGAGGGAACAGGGCAGGCGCAGTATTTT. Protein product: CASSQEGTGQAQYF.

The CDR3 bases are TGTGCCAGCAGCTATCTTCGACGGGGCCATGACTCTGAAGCTTTCTTT. It translates to CASSYLRRGHDSEAFF. This chain joins TRBV7-9 and TRBJ1-1; a possible D gene is TRBD1 (5 bases). This CDR3 spans 16 amino acids. CDR1 is SEHNR and CDR2 is FQNEAQ in the germline V gene (reference sequence). Trimming left V 4 bases short and J 6 bases short, with 21 bases between.

The genes are TRBV29-1 and TRBJ1-1; 8 bases are a match to TRBD1. CDR1 SQVTM and CDR2 ANQGSEA come from the germline V gene. V lost 7 bases and J lost 4; bases outside the gene matches: 5. The CDR3 sequence is 12 residues long. The CDR3 protein is CSAQGAGTEAFF. In nucleotides, the CDR3 is TGCAGCGCCCAGGGGGCCGGCACTGAAGCTTTCTTT.

This clonotype has more than one count but fewer than ten. The genes are TRBV4-1 and TRBJ2-7; no definite D call. Germline CDR1 reads MGHRA; CDR2 reads YSYEKL. Trimming left V 2 bases short and J 1 base short, with 9 bases between. This CDR3 has 14 residues. The chain's CDR3 is CASSQYAGSYEQYV. The DNA of the CDR3 is TGCGCCAGCAGCCAATATGCCGGGTCCTACGAGCAGTACGTC.

V is TRBV6-2 or TRBV6-3 and J is TRBJ2-7; 7 positions match TRBD1. Losses at the gene ends were 6 bases for V and 6 bases for J; bases not matched to a gene: 8. The CDR3 loop spans 13 amino acids. Per the germline V gene, CDR1 is MNHEY and CDR2 is SVGEGT. The CDR3 reads CASRPVTGSEQYF. The CDR3 DNA reads TGTGCCAGCAGACCGGTGACAGGGAGCGAGCAGTACTTC.

This clonotype has ten or more counts. The junction departs from the called germline gene at one end, perhaps through a read error. The rearrangement uses TRBV7-7 and TRBJ2-5; the match to TRBD2 covers 9 bases. CDR3 size: 15 residues. Looked up from germline, CDR1 is SSHAT and CDR2 is FNYEAQ (reference sequence). CDR3 coding DNA: TGTGCTAGCAGCTTAGGCGGCGGGGGGGCCGAGACCCAGTACTTC. This sequence encodes CASSLGGGGAETQYF.

This clonotype was picked up a small number of times. The chain employs TRBV7-2 and TRBJ2-1, with D perhaps TRBD1 (5 bases). In germline, CDR1 is SGHTA, CDR2 FQGNSA. V was clipped by 5 bases and J by 1 base, with 18 bases between them. This CDR3 comprises 17 residues. This CDR3 reads CASSARLSTDSYNEQFF. The CDR3 nucleotides are TGTGCCAGCAGCGCTAGACTCTCGACAGATTCCTACAATGAGCAGTTCTTC.

V and J are TRBV12-3 or TRBV12-4 and TRBJ2-1; TRBD2 is a possible D gene (5 bases). CDR3 size: 10 residues. V was clipped by 8 bases and J by 10 bases, with 9 bases between them. CDR3: CASGSGEQFF. The DNA for the CDR3 is TGTGCCAGCGGGTCGGGAGAGCAGTTCTTC.

The V and J genes are TRBV7-2 and TRBJ2-2; 7 nucleotides agree with TRBD1. V shed 5 bases and J 6 bases; nucleotides not matched to a gene: 6. The CDR3 loop spans 14 amino acids. The germline V gene encodes CDR1 SGHTA and CDR2 FQGNSA. The CDR3 sequence is CASSPTGVSGELFF. The CDR3 DNA follows: TGTGCCAGCAGCCCTACAGGGGTGTCCGGGGAGCTGTTTTTT. Together with reference TRBV7-2 and TRBJ2-2, the CDR3 gives the full variable domain: GAGVSQSPSNKVTEKGKDVELRCDPISGHTALYWYRQSLGQGLEFLIYFQGNSAPDKSGLPSDRFSAERTGGSVSTLTIQRTQQEDSAVYLCASSPTGVSGELFFGEGSRLTVL.

This clonotype appeared a few times. The chain uses TRBV5-6 and TRBJ2-7, with TRBD1 identical over 9 bases. Looked up from germline, CDR1 is SGHDT and CDR2 is YYEEEE. CDR3 length: 15 residues. The junction had 4 bases not matched to a gene; V was cut back by 0 bases and J by 3 bases. CDR3 in amino acids: CASSLAPGQGYEQYF. CDR3 DNA: TGTGCCAGCAGCTTGGCCCCGGGACAGGGCTACGAGCAGTACTTC.

The rearrangement joins TRBV5-1 to TRBJ2-7; D remains unclear. The germline gives CDR1 SGHRS, CDR2 YFSETQ. The CDR3 runs 14 residues. V was cut by 0 bases and J by 4 bases, with 11 bases left in between. The CDR3 DNA sequence: TGCGCCAGCAGCTTGGGGACGGTAGGGTACGAGCAGTACTTC. This translates into CASSLGTVGYEQYF.

The genes are TRBV15 and TRBJ1-1, with D perhaps TRBD1 (6 bases). The V gene lost 5 bases and the J gene lost 7 bases, with 14 bases spanning the gap. The germline V gene has CDR1 LNHNV and CDR2 YYDKDF (reference sequence). The CDR3 is 13 amino acids. The CDR3 sequence: CATSGKGQIEAFF. As DNA, the CDR3 is TGTGCCACCAGCGGAAAAGGACAGATTGAAGCTTTCTTT.

The rearrangement uses TRBV6-2 or TRBV6-3 and TRBJ1-2; no definite D call. The CDR3 covers 15 residues. Trimming took 2 bases from V and 4 from J, leaving 14 bases between them. The germline V gene encodes CDR1 MNHEY and CDR2 SVGEGT. This CDR3 is CASSYQTVIRYGYTF. For the CDR3, the DNA is TGTGCCAGCAGTTACCAGACCGTGATACGCTATGGCTACACCTTC.

The genes are TRBV11-2 and TRBJ2-3; weak D call: TRBD1 (6 bases). V dropped 2 bases and J dropped 3 bases, with 12 bases sitting between them. Germline V gene lookup returns CDR1 SGHAT and CDR2 FQNNGV. The length of the CDR3 is 15 residues. The CDR3 DNA reads TGTGCCAGCAGCTTAATGCAACAGGGAACAGATACGCAGTATTTT. The encoded protein is CASSLMQQGTDTQYF.

This clonotype was picked up a small number of times. The chain combines TRBV20-1 with TRBJ1-1; no definite D call. The germline V and J ends were trimmed by 6 bases and 1 base, with 9 bases remaining between them. CDR3 length equals 12 residues. Germline V gene lookup returns CDR1 DFQATT and CDR2 SNEGSKA (reference sequence). In DNA form, the CDR3 reads TGCAGTGCGAGACGGCGGAACACTGAAGCTTTCTTT. The encoded protein is CSARRRNTEAFF.

This clonotype was counted a few times. The rearrangement links TRBV7-6 to TRBJ2-5; 14 nucleotides agree with TRBD2. The CDR3 extends over 22 amino acids. Losses at the gene ends were 6 bases for V and 2 bases for J; bases not matched to a gene: 23. Germline V gene lookup returns CDR1 SGHVS and CDR2 FNYEAQ. The CDR3 spells CASRRARGPVGTSGGNQETQYF. Written as DNA, the CDR3 is TGTGCCAGCAGACGCGCGAGGGGCCCTGTGGGGACTAGCGGGGGTAATCAAGAGACCCAGTACTTC.

This clonotype was seen more than once but under ten times. The V and J genes are TRBV20-1 and TRBJ2-1; TRBD2 matches 9 bases. CDR3 size: 15 residues. J lost 12 bases, V lost 3 bases, and 15 bases had no gene match. CDR1 is DFQATT, CDR2 SNEGSKA, per germline (reference sequence). The DNA for the CDR3 is TGCAGTGCTAGTACCGGTGGGCTAGCGGGGTCGATGCAGTTCTTC. This encodes CSASTGGLAGSMQFF.

This clonotype is a singleton in its sample. This sequence joins TRBV5-1 and TRBJ2-7; 12 bases fit TRBD1. This CDR3 is built from 15 residues. The V and J ends lost 4 bases and 8 bases, in that order; junction bases with no gene match: 10. CDR1 is SGHRS and CDR2 is YFSETQ in the germline V gene. The CDR3 spells CASSEGQGAIGKQYF. CDR3 nucleotides: TGCGCCAGCAGCGAGGGACAGGGGGCTATCGGCAAGCAGTACTTC.